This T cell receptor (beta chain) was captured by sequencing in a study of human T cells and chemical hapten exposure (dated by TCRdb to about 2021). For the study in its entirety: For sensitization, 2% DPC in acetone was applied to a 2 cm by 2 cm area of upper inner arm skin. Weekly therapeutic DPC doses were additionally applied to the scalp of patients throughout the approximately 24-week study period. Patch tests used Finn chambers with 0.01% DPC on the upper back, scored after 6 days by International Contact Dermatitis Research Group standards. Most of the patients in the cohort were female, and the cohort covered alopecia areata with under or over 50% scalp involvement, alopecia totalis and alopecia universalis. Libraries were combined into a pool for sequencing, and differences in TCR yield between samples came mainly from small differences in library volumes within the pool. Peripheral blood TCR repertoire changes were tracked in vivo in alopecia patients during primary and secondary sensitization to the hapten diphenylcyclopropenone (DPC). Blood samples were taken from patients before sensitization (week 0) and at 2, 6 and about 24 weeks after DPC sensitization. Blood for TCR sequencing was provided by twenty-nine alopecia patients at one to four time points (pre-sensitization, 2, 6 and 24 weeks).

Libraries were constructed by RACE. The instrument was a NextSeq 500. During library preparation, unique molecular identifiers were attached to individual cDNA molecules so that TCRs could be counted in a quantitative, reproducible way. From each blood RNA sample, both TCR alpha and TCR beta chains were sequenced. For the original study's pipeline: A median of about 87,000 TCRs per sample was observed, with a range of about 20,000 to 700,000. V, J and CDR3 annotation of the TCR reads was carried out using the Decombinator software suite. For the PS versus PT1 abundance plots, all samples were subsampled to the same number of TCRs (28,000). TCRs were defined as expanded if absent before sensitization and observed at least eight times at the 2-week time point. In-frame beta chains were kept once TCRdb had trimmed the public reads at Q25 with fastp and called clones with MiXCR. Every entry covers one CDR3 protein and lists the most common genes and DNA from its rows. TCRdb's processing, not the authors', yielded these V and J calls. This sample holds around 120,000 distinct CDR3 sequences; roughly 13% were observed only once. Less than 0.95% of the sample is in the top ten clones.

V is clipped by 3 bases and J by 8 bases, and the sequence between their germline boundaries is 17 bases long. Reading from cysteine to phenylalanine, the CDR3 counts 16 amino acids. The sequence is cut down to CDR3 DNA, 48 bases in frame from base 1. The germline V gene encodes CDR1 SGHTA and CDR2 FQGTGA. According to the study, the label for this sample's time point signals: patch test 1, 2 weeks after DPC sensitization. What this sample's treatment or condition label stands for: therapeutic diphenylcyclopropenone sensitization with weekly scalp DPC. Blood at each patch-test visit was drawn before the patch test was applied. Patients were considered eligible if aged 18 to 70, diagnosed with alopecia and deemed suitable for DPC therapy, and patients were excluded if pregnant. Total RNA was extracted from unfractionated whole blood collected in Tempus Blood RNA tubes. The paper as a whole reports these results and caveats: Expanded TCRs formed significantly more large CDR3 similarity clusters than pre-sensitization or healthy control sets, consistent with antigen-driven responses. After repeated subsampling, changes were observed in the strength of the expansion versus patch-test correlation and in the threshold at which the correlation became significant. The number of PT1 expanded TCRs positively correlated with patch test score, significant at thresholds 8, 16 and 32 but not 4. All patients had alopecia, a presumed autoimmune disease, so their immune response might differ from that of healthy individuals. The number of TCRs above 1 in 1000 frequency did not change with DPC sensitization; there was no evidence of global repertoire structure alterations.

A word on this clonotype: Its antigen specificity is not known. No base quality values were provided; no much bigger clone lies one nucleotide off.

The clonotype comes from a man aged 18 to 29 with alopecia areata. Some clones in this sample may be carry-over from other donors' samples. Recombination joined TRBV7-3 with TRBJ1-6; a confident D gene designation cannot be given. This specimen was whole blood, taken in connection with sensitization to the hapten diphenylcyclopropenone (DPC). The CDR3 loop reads CASSFLPGPVHSPLHF. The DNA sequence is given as TGTGCCAGCAGCTTCCTCCCCGGACCCGTGCATTCACCCCTCCACTTT. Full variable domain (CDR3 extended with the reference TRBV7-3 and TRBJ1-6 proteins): GAGVSQTPSNKVTEKGKYVELRCDPISGHTALYWYRQSLGQGPEFLIYFQGTGAADDSGLPNDRFFAVRPEGSVSTLKIQRTERGDSAVYLCASSFLPGPVHSPLHFGNGTRLTVT.